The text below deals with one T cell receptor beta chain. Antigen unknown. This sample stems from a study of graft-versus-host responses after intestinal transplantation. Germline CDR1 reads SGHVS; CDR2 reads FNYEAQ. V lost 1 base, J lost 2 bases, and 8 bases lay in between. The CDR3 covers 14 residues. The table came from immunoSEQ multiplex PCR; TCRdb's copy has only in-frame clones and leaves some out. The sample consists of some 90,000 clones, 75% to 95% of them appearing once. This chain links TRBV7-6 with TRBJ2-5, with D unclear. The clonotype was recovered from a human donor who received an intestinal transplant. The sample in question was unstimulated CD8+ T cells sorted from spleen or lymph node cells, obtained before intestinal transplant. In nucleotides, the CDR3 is TGTGCCAGCAGCTTAGAGCTGGGTCAAGAGACCCAGTACTTC. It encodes CASSLELGQETQYF. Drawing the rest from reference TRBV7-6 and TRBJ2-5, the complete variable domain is GAGVSQSPRYKVTKRGQDVALRCDPISGHVSLYWYRQALGQGPEFLTYFNYEAQQDKSGLPNDRFSAERPEGSISTLTIQRTEQRDSAMYRCASSLELGQETQYFGPGTRLLVL.